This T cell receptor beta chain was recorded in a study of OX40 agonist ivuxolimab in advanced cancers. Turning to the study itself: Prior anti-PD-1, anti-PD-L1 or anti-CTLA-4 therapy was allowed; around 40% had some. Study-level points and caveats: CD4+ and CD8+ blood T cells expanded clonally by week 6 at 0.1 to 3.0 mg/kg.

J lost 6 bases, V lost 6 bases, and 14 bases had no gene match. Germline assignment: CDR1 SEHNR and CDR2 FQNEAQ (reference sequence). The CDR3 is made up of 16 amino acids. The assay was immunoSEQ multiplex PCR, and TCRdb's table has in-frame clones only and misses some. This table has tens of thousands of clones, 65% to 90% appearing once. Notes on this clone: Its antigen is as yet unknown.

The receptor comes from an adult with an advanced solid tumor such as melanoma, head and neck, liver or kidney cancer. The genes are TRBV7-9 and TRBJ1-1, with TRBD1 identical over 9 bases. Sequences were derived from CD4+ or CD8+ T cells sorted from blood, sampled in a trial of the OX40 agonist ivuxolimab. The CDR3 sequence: CASRQPIGQGKAEAFF. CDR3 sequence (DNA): TGTGCCAGCAGACAACCCATCGGACAGGGGAAGGCTGAAGCTTTCTTT.